Described below is a single T cell receptor beta chain sequence and its context. Its antigen remains unknown. This sample was taken from a study of vaccination effects on CD4 cells after COVID-19. Findings of the study overall: In vaccinees who were healthy, merely 1 out of 255 vaccine-induced clones cross-reacted with common cold coronaviruses.

With the ViraFEST assay, the study expanded antigen-specific CD4+ T cells using viral peptide pools, then sequenced them. Cells that had been cultured for ten to eleven days were the source of isolated CD4+ T cells. PBMC cultures contained around 2 million cells per well, about 11 IU/ml IL-2 and 10 ug/ml peptides. Days 3 and 7 saw half the medium replaced with IL-2 medium. The repertoire was sequenced with immunoSEQ multiplex PCR; TCRdb's copy has only in-frame clones and lacks some. Among about 79,000 clones, roughly 80% were seen once, and the ten largest hold roughly 1.9%. The CDR3 is 14 amino acids. Germline V gene lookup returns CDR1 SGHTA and CDR2 FQGTGA. V gave up 0 bases and J gave up 2 bases, with 6 bases separating them.

The chain is built from TRBV7-3 and TRBJ2-3; D is unclear. This material consisted of CD4+ T cells from PBMCs cultured with HCoV-229E spike peptides, taken before COVID-19 vaccination. This TCR came from a human donor who received a COVID-19 vaccine. In DNA, the CDR3 is TGTGCCAGCAGCTTAACCCGGAACACAGATACGCAGTATTTT. It yields the protein CASSLTRNTDTQYF.